Following are 26 T cell receptor beta chains from one sample sequenced in a study of blood T cell repertoires in COVID-19. TCRdb's copy holds only in-frame clones and misses some; the assay was immunoSEQ multiplex PCR. The sample yields hundreds of thousands of clones, roughly 85% seen once. The sequenced sample consisted of PBMCs or T cells enriched from blood (not recorded which). The source of these receptors is a woman aged 45-60 years who had been exposed to COVID-19.

This chain joins TRBV19 and TRBJ1-2; D gene ambiguous. The CDR3 covers 12 residues. V shed 7 bases and J shed 3 bases, with 9 bases lying between them. Germline loops: CDR1 LNHDA, CDR2 SQIVND (reference sequence). CDR3 amino acids: CASTGSYYGYTF. CDR3 DNA sequence: TGTGCCAGTACAGGATCTTACTATGGCTACACCTTC.

The chain combines TRBV7-2 with TRBJ2-1, with a possible D match to TRBD2 (6 bases). The germline V gene encodes CDR1 SGHTA and CDR2 FQGNSA. The V and J ends lost 2 bases and 2 bases respectively, with 10 bases between them. This CDR3 is 15 amino acids long. This CDR3 is CASSLQGGTYNEQFF. The DNA of the CDR3 is TGTGCCAGCAGCTTACAGGGAGGAACCTACAATGAGCAGTTCTTC.

V gene TRBV3-1 (or the pseudogene TRBV3-2) combines with J gene TRBJ2-1, with D possibly TRBD2 on 5 matching bases. Trimming shortened V by 0 bases and J by 7 bases, and 7 bases separated the two germline ends. Germline loops: CDR1 LGHDT, CDR2 YNNKEL (reference sequence). This CDR3 is 13 amino acids long. In DNA form, the CDR3 reads TGTGCCAGCAGCCAAGACAGAGGGAATGAGCAGTTCTTC. The encoded protein is CASSQDRGNEQFF.

The CDR3 nucleotides are TGTGCCAGCAGTTACCTCTTTGGGAGGGGACTCTCTTATAGCAATCAGCCCCAGCATTTT. Translated: CASSYLFGRGLSYSNQPQHF. The V call is TRBV6-2 or TRBV6-3, the J call TRBJ1-5; the D gene is possibly TRBD1 (5 bases). Trimming shortened V by 2 bases and J by 0 bases, and 23 bases separated the two germline ends. The CDR3 runs 20 residues. Germline CDR1 reads MNHEY; CDR2 reads SVGEGT.

This clone has a handful of counts. This sequence joins TRBV12-3 or TRBV12-4 and TRBJ1-1; possibly TRBD1 for D (6 bases). The CDR3 totals 12 residues. Trimming left V 5 bases short and J 11 bases short, with 15 bases between. CDR3 residues: CASSPHRAPAFF. The CDR3 DNA reads TGTGCCAGCAGTCCCCACAGGGCTCCCGCTTTCTTT.

This clone was recorded once. This chain's CDR3 is CASSHRRQGNTEAFF. CDR3 sequence (DNA): TGTGCCAGCAGCCATCGACGTCAGGGGAACACTGAAGCTTTCTTT. The chain employs TRBV3-1 (or the pseudogene TRBV3-2) and TRBJ1-1, with a tentative D call TRBD1 (5 bases). The ends were cut back, 3 bases at V and 1 base at J, with 12 bases in the middle. CDR3 length equals 15 residues. CDR1 and CDR2 from the germline V gene are LGHDT and YNNKEL (reference sequence).

This chain links TRBV9 with TRBJ1-2; possibly TRBD1 for D (6 bases). V gave up 4 bases and J gave up 0 bases, with 10 bases separating them. Germline V gives CDR1 SGDLS, CDR2 YYNGEE. The CDR3 contains 14 residues. The CDR3 is CASSPGQTNYGYTF. The DNA for the CDR3 is TGTGCCAGCAGCCCCGGACAGACTAACTATGGCTACACCTTC.

This chain uses TRBV5-1 with TRBJ2-2; the match to TRBD1 covers 11 bases. J lost 1 base, V lost 4 bases, and 3 bases had no gene match. The CDR3 sequence is 16 residues long. Germline V lookup: CDR1 SGHRS, CDR2 YFSETQ. The CDR3 DNA follows: TGCGCCAGCAGCCCGGGACAGGGGGAGAACACCGGGGAGCTGTTTTTT. Protein product: CASSPGQGENTGELFF.

The chain employs TRBV19 and TRBJ1-3; no clear D gene. The V gene lost 4 bases and the J gene lost 4 bases, with 5 bases spanning the gap. The CDR3 is made up of 12 amino acids. Looked up from germline, CDR1 is LNHDA and CDR2 is SQIVND (reference sequence). The CDR3 DNA reads TGTGCCAGTAGTACCAGGGGAAACACCATATATTTT. Translated: CASSTRGNTIYF.

In its sample, this clone was seen a few times. J is TRBJ2-7 and V is TRBV4-3; 9 positions match TRBD1. The CDR3 spans 15 residues. CDR1 is LGHNA and CDR2 is YSLEER in the germline V gene. The V and J ends lost 4 bases and 2 bases, in that order; junction bases with no gene match: 6. The DNA for the CDR3 is TGCGCCAGCAGCCCCACGGGACAGGGTCCCTACGAGCAGTACTTC. Amino acids: CASSPTGQGPYEQYF.

CDR3 sequence (DNA): TGTGCCAGCAGCGTAGCCCCGAGCTCCTCTGGAAACACCATATATTTT. Translation gives CASSVAPSSSGNTIYF. This chain joins TRBV9 and TRBJ1-3; D remains unclear. Per the germline V gene, CDR1 is SGDLS and CDR2 is YYNGEE. The CDR3 covers 16 residues. Trimming removed 0 bases at V and 0 bases at J, with 10 bases between.

The rearrangement joins TRBV10-3 to TRBJ1-4; a possible D gene is TRBD1 (6 bases). The germline gives CDR1 ENHRY, CDR2 SYGVKD. V dropped 6 bases and J dropped 5 bases, with 10 bases sitting between them. CDR3 length: 13 residues. The DNA for the CDR3 is TGTGCCATCAGGGAAGGGGGAAATGAAAAACTGTTTTTT. Its protein product is CAIREGGNEKLFF.

In its sample, this clone was seen once. Here the CDR3 reads CASAALRQGWGTEAFF. As DNA, the CDR3 is TGTGCCTCCGCGGCTCTGAGACAGGGATGGGGCACTGAAGCTTTCTTT. The chain links TRBV13 to TRBJ1-1; 7 bases agree with TRBD1. V lost 11 bases and J lost 4; bases outside the gene matches: 19. CDR1 PRHDT and CDR2 FYEKMQ come from the germline V gene (reference sequence). The CDR3 is 16 residues long.

The rearrangement uses TRBV27 and TRBJ2-7; 8 nucleotides match TRBD1. Per the germline V gene, CDR1 is MNHEY and CDR2 is SMNVEV (reference sequence). Trimming cost V 6 bases and J 3 bases; bases outside gene matches: 4. The CDR3 extends over 13 amino acids. CDR3 residues: CASRGQGGYEQYF. The CDR3 DNA sequence: TGTGCCAGCAGAGGACAGGGCGGCTACGAGCAGTACTTC.

The chain combines TRBV7-2 with TRBJ2-3; unclear D gene. The CDR3 contains 14 residues. The ends were cut back, 5 bases at V and 2 bases at J, with 11 bases in the middle. Per the germline V gene, CDR1 is SGHTA and CDR2 is FQGNSA. The CDR3 bases are TGTGCCAGCAGCCCCGGTGGTCCCACAGATACGCAGTATTTT. Its protein product is CASSPGGPTDTQYF.

The V call is TRBV3-1 (or the pseudogene TRBV3-2), the J call TRBJ2-5, with TRBD1 matching over 8 bases. V lost 1 base to trimming and J lost 3 bases; unmatched junction nucleotides: 10. Germline V gene sequence: CDR1 LGHDT, CDR2 YNNKEL (reference sequence). The CDR3 runs to 17 residues. For the CDR3, the DNA is TGTGCCAGCAGCCAAGGTAACTTTCGGACAGGGAAAGAGACCCAGTACTTC. It yields the protein CASSQGNFRTGKETQYF.

The genes are TRBV6-1 and TRBJ2-7, with D perhaps TRBD1 (6 bases). The CDR3 contains 15 residues. V was cut by 3 bases and J by 1 base, with 13 bases left in between. From germline, CDR1 is MNHNS and CDR2 SASEGT. CDR3 residues: CASSEQGPWSYEQYF. The CDR3 nucleotides read TGTGCCAGCAGTGAGCAGGGGCCCTGGTCCTACGAGCAGTACTTC.

The chain combines TRBV5-1 with TRBJ1-2; 8 bases agree with TRBD1. The CDR3 has 14 residues. The germline V gene encodes CDR1 SGHRS and CDR2 YFSETQ. V dropped 0 bases and J dropped 5; count of bases not matched to a gene: 3. The CDR3 loop is CASSLGQGMYGYTF. CDR3 nucleotide sequence: TGCGCCAGCAGCTTGGGACAGGGGATGTATGGCTACACCTTC. Full variable domain (outside the CDR3, taken from reference TRBV5-1 and TRBJ1-2): KAGVTQTPRYLIKTRGQQVTLSCSPISGHRSVSWYQQTPGQGLQFLFEYFSETQRNKGNFPGRFSGRQFSNSRSEMNVSTLELGDSALYLCASSLGQGMYGYTFGSGTRLTVV.

In its sample, this clone was seen a few times. The V gene is TRBV3-1 (or the pseudogene TRBV3-2), the J gene TRBJ1-2, with 12 nucleotides matching TRBD1. Per the germline V gene, CDR1 is LGHDT and CDR2 is YNNKEL (reference sequence). The CDR3 contains 15 residues. V gave up 3 bases and J gave up 5 bases; unmatched junction bases: 4. CDR3 amino acids: CASSQRDRGLYGYTF. Written as DNA, the CDR3 is TGTGCCAGCAGCCAGCGGGACAGGGGGCTTTATGGCTACACCTTC.

The table lists this clone with a count of one. V usage is TRBV5-4 and J usage is TRBJ1-2; D call uncertain. This CDR3 contains 16 residues. V was clipped by 4 bases and J by 8 bases, with 24 bases between them. The germline CDR1 and CDR2 sequences are SGHNT and YYREEE (reference sequence). The CDR3 DNA follows: TGTGCCAGCAGCCGGACTCAGGACGTACGGAGTGGAGGCTACACCTTC. Its translation is CASSRTQDVRSGGYTF.

J is TRBJ1-2 and V is TRBV5-1, with 8 bases matching TRBD1. V trimming: 1 base; J trimming: 5 bases; junction bases outside the gene matches: 7. Germline V gene data show CDR1 as SGHRS and CDR2 as YFSETQ. This CDR3 is built from 15 residues. CDR3 DNA: TGCGCCAGCAGCTTGTCGGGACAGGCTTTTTATGGCTACACCTTC. Protein: CASSLSGQAFYGYTF.

This clone came up once. The chain employs TRBV7-2 and TRBJ1-1, with no clear D. This CDR3 region has 14 residues. The V gene's germline CDR1 is SGHTA and CDR2 FQGNSA. Trimming took 1 base from V and 2 from J, leaving 8 bases between them. CDR3 region: CASSLGFSNTEAFF. For the CDR3, the DNA is TGTGCCAGCAGCTTAGGTTTCTCTAACACTGAAGCTTTCTTT.

This clone was seen once. CDR3 sequence reads: CASSLNPTRQGPTNTGELFF. The CDR3 DNA follows: TGCGCCAGCAGCCTTAACCCCACTCGACAGGGGCCCACGAACACCGGGGAGCTGTTTTTT. J is TRBJ2-2 and V is TRBV5-1; 8 nucleotides align to TRBD1. CDR3 size: 20 residues. V dropped 4 bases and J dropped 0; count of bases not matched to a gene: 17. The germline CDR1 and CDR2 sequences are SGHRS and YFSETQ. Combining the CDR3 with reference TRBV5-1 and TRBJ2-2 gives the whole variable domain KAGVTQTPRYLIKTRGQQVTLSCSPISGHRSVSWYQQTPGQGLQFLFEYFSETQRNKGNFPGRFSGRQFSNSRSEMNVSTLELGDSALYLCASSLNPTRQGPTNTGELFFGEGSRLTVL.

Here the CDR3 reads CASRGLGQGAFF. Here the CDR3 DNA reads TGTGCCAGCAGGGGGTTGGGACAGGGTGCTTTCTTT. The chain recombines TRBV28 with TRBJ1-1, with 9 bases identical to TRBD1. Germline V gene lookup returns CDR1 MDHEN and CDR2 SYDVKM. V gave up 6 bases and J gave up 11 bases; unmatched junction bases: 7. The CDR3 length is 12 residues. The variable domain in full, completed from reference TRBV28 and TRBJ1-1, reads DVKVTQSSRYLVKRTGEKVFLECVQDMDHENMFWYRQDPGLGLRLIYFSYDVKMKEKGDIPEGYSVSREKKERFSLILESASTNQTSMYLCASRGLGQGAFFGQGTRLTVV.

The rearrangement links TRBV5-1 to TRBJ2-3; tentative D call: TRBD1 (6 bases). This CDR3 is built from 18 residues. Germline V lookup: CDR1 SGHRS, CDR2 YFSETQ. Trimming took off 2 bases at V and 0 bases at J, with 19 bases between the two ends. For the CDR3, the DNA is TGCGCCAGCAGCTTAGAGCCTCACAGGGCCTCTAGCACAGATACGCAGTATTTT. Its translation is CASSLEPHRASSTDTQYF.

The chain has TRBV5-8 and TRBJ1-6; 7 bases are a match to TRBD1. Per the germline V gene, CDR1 is SGHTS and CDR2 is YDEGEE. This CDR3 is built from 18 residues. V trimming: 1 base; J trimming: 2 bases; junction bases outside the gene matches: 9. CDR3 amino acids: CASSLRTGGLTYNSPLHF. The CDR3 coding sequence is TGTGCCAGCAGCTTGCGGACAGGAGGTTTGACCTATAATTCACCCCTCCACTTT.